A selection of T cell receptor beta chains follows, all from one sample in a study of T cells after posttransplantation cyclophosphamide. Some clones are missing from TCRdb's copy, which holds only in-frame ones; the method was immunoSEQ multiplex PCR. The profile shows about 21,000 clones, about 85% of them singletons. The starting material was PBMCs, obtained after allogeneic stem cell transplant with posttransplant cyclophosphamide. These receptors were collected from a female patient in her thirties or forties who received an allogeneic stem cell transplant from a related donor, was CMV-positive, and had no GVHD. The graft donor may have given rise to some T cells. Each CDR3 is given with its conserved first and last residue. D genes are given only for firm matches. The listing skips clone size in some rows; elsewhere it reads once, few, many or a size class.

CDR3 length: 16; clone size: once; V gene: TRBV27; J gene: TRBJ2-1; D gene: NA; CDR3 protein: CASTSRDSSSYNEQFF; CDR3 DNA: TGTGCCAGCACTTCCCGGGACTCGAGCTCCTACAATGAGCAGTTCTTC
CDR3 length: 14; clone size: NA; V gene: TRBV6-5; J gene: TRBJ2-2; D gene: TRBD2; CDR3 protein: CASRRGRETGELFF; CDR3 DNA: TGTGCCAGCAGACGAGGGCGGGAGACCGGGGAGCTGTTTTTT
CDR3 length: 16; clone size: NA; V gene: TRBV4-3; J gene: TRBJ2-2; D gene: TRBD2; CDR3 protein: CASSQDPGLVYGELFF; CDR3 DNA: TGCGCCAGCAGCCAAGATCCCGGACTAGTCTACGGGGAGCTGTTTTTT
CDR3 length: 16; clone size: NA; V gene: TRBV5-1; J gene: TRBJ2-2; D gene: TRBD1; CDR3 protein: CASSYGTVWVTGELFF; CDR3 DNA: TGCGCCAGCAGCTATGGGACAGTCTGGGTGACCGGGGAGCTGTTTTTT
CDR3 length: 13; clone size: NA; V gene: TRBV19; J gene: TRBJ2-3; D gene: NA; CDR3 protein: CASSTRGSDTQYF; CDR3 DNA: TGTGCCAGCAGTACTCGGGGGTCAGATACGCAGTATTTT
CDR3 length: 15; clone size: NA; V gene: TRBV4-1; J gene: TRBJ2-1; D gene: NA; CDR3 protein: CASSRQGQGGNEQFF; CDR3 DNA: TGCGCCAGCAGCCGCCAGGGGCAGGGAGGGAATGAGCAGTTCTTC
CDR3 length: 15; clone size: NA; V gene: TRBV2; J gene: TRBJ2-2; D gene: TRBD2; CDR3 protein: CASRPTSGKNGELFF; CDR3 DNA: TGTGCCAGCAGACCGACTAGCGGGAAAAACGGGGAGCTGTTTTTT
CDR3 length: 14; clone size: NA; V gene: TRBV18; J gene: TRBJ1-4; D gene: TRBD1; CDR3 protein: CASSRDRVNEKLFF; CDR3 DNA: TGTGCCAGCTCACGGGACAGGGTAAATGAAAAACTGTTTTTT
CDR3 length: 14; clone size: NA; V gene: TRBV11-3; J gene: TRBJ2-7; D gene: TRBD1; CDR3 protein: CASSSRTGVNEQYF; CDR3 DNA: TGTGCCAGCAGCTCCAGGACAGGGGTTAACGAGCAGTACTTC
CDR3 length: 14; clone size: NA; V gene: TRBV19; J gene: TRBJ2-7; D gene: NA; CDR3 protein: CASSPSRDTYEQYF; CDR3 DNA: TGTGCCAGTAGCCCCTCACGGGACACCTACGAGCAGTACTTC
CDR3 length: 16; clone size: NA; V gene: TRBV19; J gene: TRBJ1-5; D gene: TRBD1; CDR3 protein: CASSPPTGGTNQPRHF; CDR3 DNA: TGTGCCAGTAGTCCACCGACAGGGGGAACCAATCAGCCCCGGCATTTT
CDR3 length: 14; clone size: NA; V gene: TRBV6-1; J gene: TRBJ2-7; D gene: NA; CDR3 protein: CASSPTGWSYEQYF; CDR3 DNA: TGTGCCAGCAGTCCTACAGGGTGGTCCTACGAGCAGTACTTC
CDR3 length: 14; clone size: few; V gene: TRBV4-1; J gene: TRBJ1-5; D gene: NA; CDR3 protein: CASSQRTEDQPQHF; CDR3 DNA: TGCGCCAGCAGCCAGCGGACAGAAGATCAGCCCCAGCATTTT
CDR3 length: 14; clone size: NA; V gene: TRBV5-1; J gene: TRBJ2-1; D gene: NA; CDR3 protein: CASSATDSYNEQFF; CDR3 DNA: TGCGCCAGCAGCGCGACAGACTCCTACAATGAGCAGTTCTTC
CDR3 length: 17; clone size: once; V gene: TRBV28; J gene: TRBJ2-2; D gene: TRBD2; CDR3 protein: CASSQNPSGSLPGELFF; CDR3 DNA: TGTGCCAGCAGTCAAAATCCTAGCGGGAGCTTACCCGGGGAGCTGTTTTTT
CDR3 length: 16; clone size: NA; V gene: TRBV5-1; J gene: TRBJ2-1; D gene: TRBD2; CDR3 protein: CASSLSSGSSYNEQFF; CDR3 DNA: TGCGCCAGCAGCTTGAGTAGCGGGAGCTCCTACAATGAGCAGTTCTTC
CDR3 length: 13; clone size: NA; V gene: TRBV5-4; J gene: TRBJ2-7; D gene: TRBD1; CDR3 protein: CASSFTGGHEQYF; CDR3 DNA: TGTGCCAGCAGCTTTACAGGGGGCCACGAGCAGTACTTC